This T cell receptor beta chain was documented in a study of cytomegalovirus exposure and HLA in healthy donors. Regarding this clone: What it recognizes is unknown.

The PCR employed 60 Vbeta primers together with 13 Jbeta primers. Profiling relied on immunoSEQ multiplex PCR, and the TCRdb table lists in-frame clones only, not all of them. The data contain more than 85,000 clones, more than 60% of them singletons. The germline V gene encodes CDR1 SGDLS and CDR2 YYNGEE. V trimming: 0 bases; J trimming: 6 bases; junction bases outside the gene matches: 7. The CDR3 contains 15 residues. Study-level findings and limits: A list of 150 to 200 TCR beta chains associated with cytomegalovirus was given.

Material for sequencing was PBMCs. The sequence derives from a man aged 30-40 years in good health and CMV-seropositive. This chain joins TRBV9 and TRBJ1-1, with 8 bases matching TRBD1. The CDR3 here is CASSVAGGRGSEAFF. The CDR3 DNA is TGTGCCAGCAGCGTAGCAGGGGGCCGCGGATCTGAAGCTTTCTTT.